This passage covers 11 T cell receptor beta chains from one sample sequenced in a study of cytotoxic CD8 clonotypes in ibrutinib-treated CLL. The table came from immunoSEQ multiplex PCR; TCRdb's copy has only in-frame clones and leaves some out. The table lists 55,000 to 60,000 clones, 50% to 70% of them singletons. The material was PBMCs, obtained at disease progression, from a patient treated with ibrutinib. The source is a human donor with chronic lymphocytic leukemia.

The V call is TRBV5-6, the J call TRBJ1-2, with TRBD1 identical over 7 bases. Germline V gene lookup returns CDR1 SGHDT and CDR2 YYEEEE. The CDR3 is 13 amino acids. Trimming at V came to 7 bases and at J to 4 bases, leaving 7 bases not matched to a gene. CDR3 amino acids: CASAGGRGYGYTF. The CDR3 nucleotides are TGTGCCAGCGCAGGGGGGCGAGGCTATGGCTACACCTTC.

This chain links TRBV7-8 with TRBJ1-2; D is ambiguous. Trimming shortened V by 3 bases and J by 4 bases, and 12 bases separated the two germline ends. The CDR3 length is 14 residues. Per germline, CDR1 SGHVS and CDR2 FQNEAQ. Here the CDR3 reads CASSFFISGYGYTF. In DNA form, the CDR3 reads TGTGCCAGCAGCTTTTTTATAAGTGGCTATGGCTACACCTTC.

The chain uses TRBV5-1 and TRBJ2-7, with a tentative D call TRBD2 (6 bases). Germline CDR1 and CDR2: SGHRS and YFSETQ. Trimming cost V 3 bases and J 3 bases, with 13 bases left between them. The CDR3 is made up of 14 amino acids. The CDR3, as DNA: TGCGCCAGCAGCTGGCGGGGCGGAAACTACGAGCAGTACTTC. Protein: CASSWRGGNYEQYF.

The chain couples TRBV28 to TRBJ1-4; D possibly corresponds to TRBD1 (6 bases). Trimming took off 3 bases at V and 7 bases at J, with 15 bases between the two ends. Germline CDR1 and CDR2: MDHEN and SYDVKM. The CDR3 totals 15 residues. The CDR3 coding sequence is TGTGCCAGCAGTTTGGAACAGGGAGACTTTGAAAAACTGTTTTTT. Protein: CASSLEQGDFEKLFF.

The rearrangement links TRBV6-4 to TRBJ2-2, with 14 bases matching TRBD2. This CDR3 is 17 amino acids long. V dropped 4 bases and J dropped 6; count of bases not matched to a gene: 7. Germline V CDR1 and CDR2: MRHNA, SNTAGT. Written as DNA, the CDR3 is TGTGCCAGCAGTGCCCTCGGACTAGCGGGGGGCTCCGGGGAGCTGTTTTTT. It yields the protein CASSALGLAGGSGELFF.

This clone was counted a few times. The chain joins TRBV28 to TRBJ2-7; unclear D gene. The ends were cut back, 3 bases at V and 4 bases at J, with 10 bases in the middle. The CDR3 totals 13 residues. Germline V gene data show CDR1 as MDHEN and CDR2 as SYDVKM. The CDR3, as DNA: TGTGCCAGCAGTTTTCTAGTAAAGTACGAGCAGTACTTC. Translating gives CASSFLVKYEQYF.

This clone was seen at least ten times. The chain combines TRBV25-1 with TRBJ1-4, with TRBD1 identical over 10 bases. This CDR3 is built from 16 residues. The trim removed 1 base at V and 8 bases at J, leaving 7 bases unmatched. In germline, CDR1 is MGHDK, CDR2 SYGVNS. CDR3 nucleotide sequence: TGTGCCAGCAGTGAATCCTGGACAGGGGGAAGGGAAAAACTGTTTTTT. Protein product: CASSESWTGGREKLFF.

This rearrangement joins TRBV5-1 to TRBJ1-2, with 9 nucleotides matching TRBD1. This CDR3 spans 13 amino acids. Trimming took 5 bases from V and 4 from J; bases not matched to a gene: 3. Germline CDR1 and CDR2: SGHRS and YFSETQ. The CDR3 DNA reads TGCGCCAGCAGGGAGACAGGGGGCTATGGCTACACCTTC. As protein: CASRETGGYGYTF.

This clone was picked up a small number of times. The DNA for the CDR3 is TGTGCCAGCAGTTTAGGTGTCTCCGGGAGTGAAAAACTGTTTTTT. This codes for CASSLGVSGSEKLFF. The V call is TRBV28, the J call TRBJ1-4; D gene uncertain. From germline, CDR1 is MDHEN and CDR2 SYDVKM. The CDR3 consists of 15 residues. The V and J ends lost 2 bases and 7 bases respectively, with 14 bases between them.

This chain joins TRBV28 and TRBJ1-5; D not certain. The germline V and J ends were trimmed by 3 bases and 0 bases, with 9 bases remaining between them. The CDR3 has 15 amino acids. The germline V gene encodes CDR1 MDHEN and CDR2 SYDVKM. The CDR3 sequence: CASSFLQISNQPQHF. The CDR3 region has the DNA TGTGCCAGCAGTTTCCTACAAATTAGCAATCAGCCCCAGCATTTT.

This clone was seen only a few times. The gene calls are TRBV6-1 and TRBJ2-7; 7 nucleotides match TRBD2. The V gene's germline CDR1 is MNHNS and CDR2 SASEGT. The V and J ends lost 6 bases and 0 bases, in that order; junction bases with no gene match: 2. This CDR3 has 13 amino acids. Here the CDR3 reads CASRRESSYEQYF. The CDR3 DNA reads TGTGCCAGCAGGCGGGAGAGCTCCTACGAGCAGTACTTC.